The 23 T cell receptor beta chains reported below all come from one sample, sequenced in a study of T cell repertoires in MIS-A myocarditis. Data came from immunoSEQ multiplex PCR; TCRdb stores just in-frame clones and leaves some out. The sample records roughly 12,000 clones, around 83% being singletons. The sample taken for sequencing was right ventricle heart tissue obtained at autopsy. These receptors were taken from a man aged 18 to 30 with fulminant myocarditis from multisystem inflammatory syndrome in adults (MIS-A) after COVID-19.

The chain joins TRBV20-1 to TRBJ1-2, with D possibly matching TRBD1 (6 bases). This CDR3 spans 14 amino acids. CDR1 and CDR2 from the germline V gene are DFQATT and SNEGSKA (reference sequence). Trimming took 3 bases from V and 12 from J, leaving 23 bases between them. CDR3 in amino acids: CSASGTSGGGVDTF. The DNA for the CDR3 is TGCAGTGCTAGTGGGACGTCAGGAGGGGGGGTGGACACCTTC.

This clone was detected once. Written as DNA, the CDR3 is TGTGCCAGCAGCTCATCGGACGGCAAGTACTTC. Translated: CASSSSDGKYF. This rearrangement joins TRBV7-9 to TRBJ2-7; no definite D call. Germline loops: CDR1 SEHNR, CDR2 FQNEAQ (reference sequence). The CDR3 runs 11 residues. V lost 4 bases to trimming and J lost 11 bases, with 12 bases between them.

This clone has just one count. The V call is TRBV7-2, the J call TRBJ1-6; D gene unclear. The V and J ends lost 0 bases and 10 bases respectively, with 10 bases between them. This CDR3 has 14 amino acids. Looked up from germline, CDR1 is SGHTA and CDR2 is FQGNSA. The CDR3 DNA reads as TGTGCCAGCAGCTTAGCGCCCGATGGGTCACCCCTCCACTTT. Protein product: CASSLAPDGSPLHF.

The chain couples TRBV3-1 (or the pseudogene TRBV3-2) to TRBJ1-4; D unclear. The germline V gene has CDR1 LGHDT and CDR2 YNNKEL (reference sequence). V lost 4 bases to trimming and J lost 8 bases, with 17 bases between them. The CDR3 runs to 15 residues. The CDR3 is CASSPRGGSKEKLFF. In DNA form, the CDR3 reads TGTGCCAGCAGCCCCCGCGGAGGGTCGAAAGAAAAACTGTTTTTT.

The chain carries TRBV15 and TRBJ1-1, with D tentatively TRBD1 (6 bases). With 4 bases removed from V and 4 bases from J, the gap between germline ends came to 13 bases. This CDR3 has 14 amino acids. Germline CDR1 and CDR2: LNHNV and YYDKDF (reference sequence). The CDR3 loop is CATSKVQGGTEAFF. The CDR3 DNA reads TGTGCCACCAGCAAAGTACAGGGAGGCACTGAAGCTTTCTTT.

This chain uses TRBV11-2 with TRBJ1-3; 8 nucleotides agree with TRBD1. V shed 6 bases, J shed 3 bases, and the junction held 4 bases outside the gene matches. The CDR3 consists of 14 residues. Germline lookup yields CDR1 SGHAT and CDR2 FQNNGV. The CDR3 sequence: CASSSDRGGNTIYF. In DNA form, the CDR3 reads TGTGCCAGCAGTTCAGACAGGGGTGGAAACACCATATATTTT.

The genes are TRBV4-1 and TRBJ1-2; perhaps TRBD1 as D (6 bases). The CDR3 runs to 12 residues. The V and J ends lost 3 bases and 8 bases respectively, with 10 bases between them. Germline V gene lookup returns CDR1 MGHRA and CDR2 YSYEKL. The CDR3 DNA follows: TGCGCCAGCAGCCACCGCCAGGGGGGCTACACCTTC. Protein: CASSHRQGGYTF.

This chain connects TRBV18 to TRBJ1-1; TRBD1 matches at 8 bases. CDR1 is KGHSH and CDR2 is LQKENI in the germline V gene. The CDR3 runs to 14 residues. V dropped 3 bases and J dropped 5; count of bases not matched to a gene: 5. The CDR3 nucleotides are TGTGCCAGCTCACCTATACAGGGGGGTACTGAAGCTTTCTTT. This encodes CASSPIQGGTEAFF.

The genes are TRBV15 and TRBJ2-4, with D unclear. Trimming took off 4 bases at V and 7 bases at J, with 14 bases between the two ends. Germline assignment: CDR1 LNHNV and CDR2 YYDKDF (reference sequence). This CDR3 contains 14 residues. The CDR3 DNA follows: TGTGCCACCAGCATTAATCTAATAGATAACATTCAGTACTTC. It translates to CATSINLIDNIQYF.

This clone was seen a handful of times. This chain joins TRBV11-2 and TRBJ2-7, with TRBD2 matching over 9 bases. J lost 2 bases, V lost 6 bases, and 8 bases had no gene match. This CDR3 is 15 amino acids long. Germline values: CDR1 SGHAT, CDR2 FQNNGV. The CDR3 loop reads CASSLTSGDTYEQYF. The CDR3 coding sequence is TGTGCCAGCAGTTTGACTAGCGGTGACACCTACGAGCAGTACTTC.

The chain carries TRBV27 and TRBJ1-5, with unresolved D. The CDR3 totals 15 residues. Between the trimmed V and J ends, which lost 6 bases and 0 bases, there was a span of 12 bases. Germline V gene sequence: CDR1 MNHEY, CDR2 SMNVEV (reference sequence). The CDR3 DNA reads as TGTGCCAGCAGCCCGACACCTTATAGCAATCAGCCCCAGCATTTT. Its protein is CASSPTPYSNQPQHF.

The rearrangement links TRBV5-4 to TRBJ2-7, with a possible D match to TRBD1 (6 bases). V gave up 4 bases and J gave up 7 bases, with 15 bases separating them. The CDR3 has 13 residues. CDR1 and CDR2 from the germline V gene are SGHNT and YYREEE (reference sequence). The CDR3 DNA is TGTGCCAGCAGCCAGGGGACCCGAAGGGAGCAGTACTTC. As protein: CASSQGTRREQYF.

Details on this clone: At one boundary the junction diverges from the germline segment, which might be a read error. CDR3 sequence reads: CASCLGYGNQPQHF. The CDR3 region has the DNA TGTGCCAGCTGCTTGGGGTATGGCAATCAGCCCCAGCATTTT. The rearrangement uses TRBV11-2 and TRBJ1-5, with unresolved D. Germline V gives CDR1 SGHAT, CDR2 FQNNGV. CDR3 length: 14 amino acids.

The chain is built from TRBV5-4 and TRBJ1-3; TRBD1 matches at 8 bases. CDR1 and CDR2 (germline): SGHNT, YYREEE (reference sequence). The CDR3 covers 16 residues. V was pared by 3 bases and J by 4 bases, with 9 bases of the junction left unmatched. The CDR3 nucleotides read TGTGCCAGCAGCTCGGACAGGGTTGGACGCGGAAACACCATATATTTT. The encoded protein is CASSSDRVGRGNTIYF. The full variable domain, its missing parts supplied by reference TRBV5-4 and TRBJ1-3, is ETGVTQSPTHLIKTRGQQVTLRCSSQSGHNTVSWYQQALGQGPQFIFQYYREEENGRGNFPPRFSGLQFPNYSSELNVNALELDDSALYLCASSSDRVGRGNTIYFGEGSWLTVV.

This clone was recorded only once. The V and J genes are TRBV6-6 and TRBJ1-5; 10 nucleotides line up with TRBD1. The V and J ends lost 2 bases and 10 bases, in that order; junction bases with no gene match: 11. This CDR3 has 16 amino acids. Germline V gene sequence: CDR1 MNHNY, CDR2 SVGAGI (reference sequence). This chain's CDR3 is CASSYRGGQGRPPQHF. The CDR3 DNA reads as TGTGCCAGCAGTTACCGGGGGGGACAGGGGCGCCCCCCCCAGCATTTT.

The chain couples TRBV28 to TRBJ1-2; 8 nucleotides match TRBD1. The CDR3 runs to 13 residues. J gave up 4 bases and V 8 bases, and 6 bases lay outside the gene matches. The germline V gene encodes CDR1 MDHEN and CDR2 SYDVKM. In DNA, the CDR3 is TGTGCCAGCCTTCAGGGGGCGTCCTATGGCTACACCTTC. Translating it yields CASLQGASYGYTF.

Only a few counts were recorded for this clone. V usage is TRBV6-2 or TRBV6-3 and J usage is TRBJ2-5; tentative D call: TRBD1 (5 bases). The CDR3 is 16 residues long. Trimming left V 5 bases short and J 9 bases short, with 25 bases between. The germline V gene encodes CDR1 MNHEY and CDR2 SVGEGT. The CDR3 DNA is TGTGCCAGCAGTACCTTACTAATCCAGGGCGCTTGGGCCCAGTACTTC. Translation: CASSTLLIQGAWAQYF.

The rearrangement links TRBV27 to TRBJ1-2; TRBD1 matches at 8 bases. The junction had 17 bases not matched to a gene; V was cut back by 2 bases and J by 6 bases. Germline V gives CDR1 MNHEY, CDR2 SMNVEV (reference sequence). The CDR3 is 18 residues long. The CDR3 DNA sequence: TGTGCCAGCAGTTTAACCTGGGACAGGAGGGGAGTATGGGATGGCTACACCTTC. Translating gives CASSLTWDRRGVWDGYTF.

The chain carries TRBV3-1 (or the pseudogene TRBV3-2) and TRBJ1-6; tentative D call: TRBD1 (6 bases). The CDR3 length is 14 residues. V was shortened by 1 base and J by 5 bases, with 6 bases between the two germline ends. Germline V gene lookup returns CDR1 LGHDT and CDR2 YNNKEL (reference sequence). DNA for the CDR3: TGTGCCAGCAGCCAAGGACAGGATAATTCACCCCTCCACTTT. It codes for CASSQGQDNSPLHF.

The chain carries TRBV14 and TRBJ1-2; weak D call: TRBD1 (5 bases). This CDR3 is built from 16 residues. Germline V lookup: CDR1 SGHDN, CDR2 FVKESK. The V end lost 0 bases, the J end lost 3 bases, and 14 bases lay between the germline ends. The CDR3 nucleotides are TGTGCCAGCAGCCAAGAGCTTGGGGGAGTTGACTATGGCTACACCTTC. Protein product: CASSQELGGVDYGYTF.

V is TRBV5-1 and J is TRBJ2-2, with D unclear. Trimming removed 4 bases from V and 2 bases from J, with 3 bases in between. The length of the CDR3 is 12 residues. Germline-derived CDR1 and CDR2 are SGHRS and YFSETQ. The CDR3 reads CASSQNTGELFF. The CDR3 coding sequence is TGCGCCAGCAGCCAAAACACCGGGGAGCTGTTTTTT.

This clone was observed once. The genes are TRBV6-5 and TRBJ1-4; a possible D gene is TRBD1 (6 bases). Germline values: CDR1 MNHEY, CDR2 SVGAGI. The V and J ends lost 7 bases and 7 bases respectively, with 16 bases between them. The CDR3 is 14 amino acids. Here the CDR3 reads CASMRGGGSEKLFF. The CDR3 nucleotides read TGTGCCAGCATGCGGGGCGGGGGCAGTGAAAAACTGTTTTTT.

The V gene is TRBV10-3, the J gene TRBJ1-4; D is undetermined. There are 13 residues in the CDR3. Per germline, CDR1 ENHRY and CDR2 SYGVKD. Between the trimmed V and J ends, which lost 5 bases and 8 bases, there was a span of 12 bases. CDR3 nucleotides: TGTGCCATCAGTCAGCCGGGCCAGGAAAAACTGTTTTTT. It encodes CAISQPGQEKLFF.